These T cell receptor beta chains were read from a single sample in a study of persistence of HIV-infected CD4 T cells. TCRdb keeps only in-frame clones here, not all; method: immunoSEQ multiplex PCR. Among tens of thousands of clones listed, almost 85% were seen once. These receptors have no known antigen. This material consisted of CD4+ T cells sorted from PBMCs after roughly 20-hour stimulation, taken from a patient who received antiretroviral therapy. The source is an adult man with HIV who was CMV-seropositive. Both conserved end residues are part of each CDR3. A D gene is named only where the DNA matches it firmly. Clone size is given for some rows only: seen once, a few or many times, or a class if the clone is expanded.

j_gene: TRBJ2-3
d_gene: TRBD2
v_gene: TRBV9
abundance: .
CDR3aa: CASSPGGVRTDTQYF
CDR3nt: TGTGCCAGCAGCCCTGGGGGGGTGAGGACAGATACGCAGTATTTT

j_gene: TRBJ2-7
d_gene: TRBD1
v_gene: TRBV7-8
abundance: .
CDR3aa: CASSPGTVGNEQYF
CDR3nt: TGTGCCAGCAGCCCCGGGACAGTGGGAAACGAGCAGTACTTC

j_gene: TRBJ2-5
d_gene: .
v_gene: TRBV6-5
abundance: .
CDR3aa: CASSSPLQGVGETQYF
CDR3nt: TGTGCCAGCAGTTCCCCGCTACAGGGAGTTGGGGAGACCCAGTACTTC

j_gene: TRBJ2-3
d_gene: .
v_gene: TRBV5-1
abundance: few
CDR3aa: CASSLVIDTQYF
CDR3nt: TGCGCCAGCAGCTTGGTAATAGATACGCAGTATTTT

j_gene: TRBJ2-3
d_gene: TRBD1
v_gene: TRBV3-1/TRBV3-2
abundance: .
CDR3aa: CASSTNRGSTQYF
CDR3nt: TGTGCCAGCAGCACTAACAGGGGTTCTACGCAGTATTTT

j_gene: TRBJ2-1
d_gene: TRBD1
v_gene: TRBV24-1
abundance: .
CDR3aa: CATREGGQGNDEQFF
CDR3nt: TGTGCCACCAGGGAGGGCGGACAGGGGAACGATGAGCAGTTCTTC

j_gene: TRBJ1-4
d_gene: TRBD1
v_gene: TRBV6-6
abundance: .
CDR3aa: CASSSAGTGKEKLFF
CDR3nt: TGTGCCAGCAGTTCTGCCGGGACAGGGAAAGAAAAACTGTTTTTT

j_gene: TRBJ2-5
d_gene: TRBD1
v_gene: TRBV5-1
abundance: .
CDR3aa: CASSFTTGGAEETQYF
CDR3nt: TGCGCCAGCAGCTTTACGACAGGGGGCGCCGAAGAGACCCAGTACTTC

j_gene: TRBJ1-2
d_gene: .
v_gene: TRBV2
abundance: .
CDR3aa: CASSEGRRGYTF
CDR3nt: TGTGCCAGCAGTGAAGGCCGACGGGGCTACACCTTC

j_gene: TRBJ2-7
d_gene: .
v_gene: TRBV2
abundance: .
CDR3aa: CASRPDGLTYEQYF
CDR3nt: TGTGCCAGCAGGCCGGACGGGTTGACCTACGAGCAGTACTTC

j_gene: TRBJ2-2
d_gene: .
v_gene: TRBV7-9
abundance: few
CDR3aa: CASSLGTSTGELFF
CDR3nt: TGTGCCAGCAGCCTCGGGACTTCCACCGGGGAGCTGTTTTTT

j_gene: TRBJ2-1
d_gene: TRBD1
v_gene: TRBV5-1
abundance: .
CDR3aa: CASSRDRGYNEQFF
CDR3nt: TGCGCCAGCAGCCGCGACAGGGGCTACAATGAGCAGTTCTTC

j_gene: TRBJ2-1
d_gene: TRBD1
v_gene: TRBV27
abundance: .
CDR3aa: CASSLGGTGANEQFF
CDR3nt: TGTGCCAGCAGTTTAGGCGGGACAGGAGCCAATGAGCAGTTCTTC

j_gene: TRBJ1-5
d_gene: .
v_gene: TRBV6-2/TRBV6-3
abundance: .
CDR3aa: CASSYPGTGVSNQPQHF
CDR3nt: TGTGCCAGCAGTTACCCAGGAACTGGAGTTAGCAATCAGCCCCAGCATTTT

j_gene: TRBJ1-5
d_gene: .
v_gene: TRBV28
abundance: .
CDR3aa: CASSLGGLLMAQHF
CDR3nt: TGTGCCAGCAGTTTAGGAGGGTTGCTCATGGCCCAGCATTTT

j_gene: TRBJ1-6
d_gene: .
v_gene: TRBV6-5
abundance: once
CDR3aa: CATLGQGYSPLHF
CDR3nt: TGTGCCACCCTGGGGCAGGGGTATTCACCCCTCCACTTT

j_gene: TRBJ2-6
d_gene: .
v_gene: TRBV27
abundance: .
CDR3aa: CASSFSGANVLTF
CDR3nt: TGTGCCAGCAGTTTTTCCGGGGCCAACGTCCTGACTTTC

j_gene: TRBJ2-7
d_gene: .
v_gene: TRBV6-5
abundance: .
CDR3aa: CASRLGDEQYF
CDR3nt: TGTGCCAGCAGGCTAGGTGACGAGCAGTACTTC

j_gene: TRBJ2-7
d_gene: TRBD1
v_gene: TRBV10-1
abundance: once
CDR3aa: CASSEGQRSYEQYF
CDR3nt: TGCGCCAGCAGCGAGGGACAGCGTTCCTACGAGCAGTACTTC

j_gene: TRBJ2-1
d_gene: .
v_gene: TRBV5-1
abundance: .
CDR3aa: CASSLGPGNNEQFF
CDR3nt: TGCGCCAGCAGCTTGGGTCCGGGAAACAATGAGCAGTTCTTC

j_gene: TRBJ2-3
d_gene: .
v_gene: TRBV27
abundance: .
CDR3aa: CASSFGTPTDTQYF
CDR3nt: TGTGCCAGCAGTTTTGGGACACCCACAGATACGCAGTATTTT

j_gene: TRBJ1-5
d_gene: TRBD1
v_gene: TRBV5-1
abundance: .
CDR3aa: CASSLGGQEHF
CDR3nt: TGCGCCAGCAGCTTGGGGGGACAGGAGCATTTT

j_gene: TRBJ2-3
d_gene: TRBD2
v_gene: TRBV18
abundance: .
CDR3aa: CASSPQLAGAQYF
CDR3nt: TGTGCCAGCTCACCACAACTAGCGGGAGCTCAGTATTTT

j_gene: TRBJ1-2
d_gene: TRBD1
v_gene: TRBV10-3
abundance: few
CDR3aa: CAIRDGTGEDGYTF
CDR3nt: TGTGCCATCAGGGACGGGACAGGGGAGGATGGCTACACCTTC

j_gene: TRBJ1-2
d_gene: .
v_gene: TRBV6-1
abundance: .
CDR3aa: CASRDQGLRGYTF
CDR3nt: TGTGCCAGCCGTGACCAGGGTTTGAGGGGCTACACCTTC

j_gene: TRBJ2-1
d_gene: TRBD2
v_gene: TRBV11-2
abundance: .
CDR3aa: CASSLPGLAGGSSYNEQFF
CDR3nt: TGTGCCAGCAGCTTGCCGGGACTAGCGGGGGGAAGCTCCTACAATGAGCAGTTCTTC

j_gene: TRBJ1-5
d_gene: TRBD1
v_gene: TRBV18
abundance: .
CDR3aa: CASSPPGQGSNQPQHF
CDR3nt: TGTGCCAGCTCACCACCGGGACAGGGTAGCAATCAGCCCCAGCATTTT